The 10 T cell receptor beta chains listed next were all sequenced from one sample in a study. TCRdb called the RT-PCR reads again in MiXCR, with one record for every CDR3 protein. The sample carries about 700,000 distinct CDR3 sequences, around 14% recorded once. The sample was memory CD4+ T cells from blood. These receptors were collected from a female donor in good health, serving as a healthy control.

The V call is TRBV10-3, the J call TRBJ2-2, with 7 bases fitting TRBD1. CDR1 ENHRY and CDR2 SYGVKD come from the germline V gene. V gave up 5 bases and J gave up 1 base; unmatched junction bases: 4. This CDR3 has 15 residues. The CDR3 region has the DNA TGTGCCATCAGTCTGGACAGGTTGAACACCGGGGAGCTGTTTTTT. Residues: CAISLDRLNTGELFF.

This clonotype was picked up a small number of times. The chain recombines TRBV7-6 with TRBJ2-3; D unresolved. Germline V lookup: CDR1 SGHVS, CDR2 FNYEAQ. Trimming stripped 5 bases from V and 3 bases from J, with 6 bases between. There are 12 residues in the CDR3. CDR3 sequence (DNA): TGTGCCAGCAGCATCTTGACAGATACGCAGTATTTT. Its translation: CASSILTDTQYF.

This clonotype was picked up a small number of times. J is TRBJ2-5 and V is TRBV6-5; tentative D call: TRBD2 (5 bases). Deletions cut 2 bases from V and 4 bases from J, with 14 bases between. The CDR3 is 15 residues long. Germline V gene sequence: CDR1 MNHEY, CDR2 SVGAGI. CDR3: CASSYGWRLGETQYF. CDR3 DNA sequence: TGTGCCAGCAGTTACGGTTGGAGGTTAGGAGAGACCCAGTACTTC.

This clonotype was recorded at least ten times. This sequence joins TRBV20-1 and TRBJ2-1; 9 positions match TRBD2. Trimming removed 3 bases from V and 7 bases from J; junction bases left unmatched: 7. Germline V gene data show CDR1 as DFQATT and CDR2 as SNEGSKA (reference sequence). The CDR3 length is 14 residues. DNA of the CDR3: TGCAGTGCTAGTTCCGCGGGAGGGCTAAATGAGCAGTTCTTC. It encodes CSASSAGGLNEQFF.

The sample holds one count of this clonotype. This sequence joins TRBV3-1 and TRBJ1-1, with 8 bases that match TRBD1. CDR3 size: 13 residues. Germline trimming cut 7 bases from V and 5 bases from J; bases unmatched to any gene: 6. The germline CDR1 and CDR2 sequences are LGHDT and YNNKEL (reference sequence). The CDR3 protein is CASKDRARTEAFF. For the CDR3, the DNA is TGTGCCAGCAAGGACAGGGCCCGAACTGAAGCTTTCTTT.

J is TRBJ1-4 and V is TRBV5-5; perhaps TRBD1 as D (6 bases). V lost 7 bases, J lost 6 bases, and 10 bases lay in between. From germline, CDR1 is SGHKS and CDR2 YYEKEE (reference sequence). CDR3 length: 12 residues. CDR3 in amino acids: CASGQRHEKLFF. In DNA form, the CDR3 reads TGTGCCAGCGGACAGAGGCATGAAAAACTGTTTTTT. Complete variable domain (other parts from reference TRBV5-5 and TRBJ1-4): DAGVTQSPTHLIKTRGQQVTLRCSPISGHKSVSWYQQVLGQGPQFIFQYYEKEERGRGNFPDRFSARQFPNYSSELNVNALLLGDSALYLCASGQRHEKLFFGSGTQLSVL.

CDR3: CASSLNSEGELFF. CDR3 DNA sequence: TGTGCCAGCAGCTTAAATTCTGAAGGGGAGCTGTTTTTT. The chain joins TRBV7-7 to TRBJ2-2; D is undetermined. Germline CDR1 reads SSHAT; CDR2 reads FNYEAQ (reference sequence). V lost 2 bases and J 8 bases, leaving 9 bases between the germline ends. CDR3 length: 13 amino acids.

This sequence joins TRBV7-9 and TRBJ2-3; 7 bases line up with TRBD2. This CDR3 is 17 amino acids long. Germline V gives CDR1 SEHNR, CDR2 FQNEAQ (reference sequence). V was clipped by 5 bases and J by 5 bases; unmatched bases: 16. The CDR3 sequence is CASSPGAGRNRGDTQYF. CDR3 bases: TGTGCCAGCAGCCCGGGAGCGGGACGCAATCGAGGAGATACGCAGTATTTT.

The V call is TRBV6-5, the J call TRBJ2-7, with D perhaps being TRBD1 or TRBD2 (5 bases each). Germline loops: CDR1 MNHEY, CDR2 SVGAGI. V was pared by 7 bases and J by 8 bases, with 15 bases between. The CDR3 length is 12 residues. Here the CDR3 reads CASNVLGGKQYF. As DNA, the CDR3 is TGTGCCAGCAACGTCCTTGGGGGAAAGCAGTACTTC.

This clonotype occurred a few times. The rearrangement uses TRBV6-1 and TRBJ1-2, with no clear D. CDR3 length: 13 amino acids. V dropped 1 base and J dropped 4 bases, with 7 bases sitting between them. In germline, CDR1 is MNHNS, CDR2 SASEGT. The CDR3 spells CASSEGRRYGYTF. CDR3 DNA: TGTGCCAGCAGTGAAGGGAGGCGCTATGGCTACACCTTC.